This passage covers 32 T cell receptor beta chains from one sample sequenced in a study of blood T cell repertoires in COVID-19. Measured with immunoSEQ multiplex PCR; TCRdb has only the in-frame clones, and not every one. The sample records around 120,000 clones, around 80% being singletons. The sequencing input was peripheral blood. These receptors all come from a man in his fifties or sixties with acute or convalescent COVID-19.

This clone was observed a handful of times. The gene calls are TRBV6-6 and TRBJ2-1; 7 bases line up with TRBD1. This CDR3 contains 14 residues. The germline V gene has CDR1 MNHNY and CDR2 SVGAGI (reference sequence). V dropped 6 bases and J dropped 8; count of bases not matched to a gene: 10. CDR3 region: CASSFPTGKDEQFF. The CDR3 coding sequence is TGTGCCAGCAGCTTCCCGACAGGGAAGGATGAGCAGTTCTTC.

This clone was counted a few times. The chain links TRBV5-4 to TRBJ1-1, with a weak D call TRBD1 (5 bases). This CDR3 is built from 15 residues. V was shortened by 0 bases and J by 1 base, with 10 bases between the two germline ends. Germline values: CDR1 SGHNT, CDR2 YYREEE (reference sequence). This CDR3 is CASSLGRGGNTEAFF. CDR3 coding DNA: TGTGCCAGCAGCTTGGGGAGGGGAGGGAACACTGAAGCTTTCTTT.

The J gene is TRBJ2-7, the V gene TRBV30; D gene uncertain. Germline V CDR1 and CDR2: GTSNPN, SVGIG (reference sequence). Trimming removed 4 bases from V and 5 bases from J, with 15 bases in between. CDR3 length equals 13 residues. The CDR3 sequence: CAWMGRLTHEQYF. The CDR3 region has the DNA TGTGCCTGGATGGGCCGCTTGACGCACGAGCAGTACTTC.

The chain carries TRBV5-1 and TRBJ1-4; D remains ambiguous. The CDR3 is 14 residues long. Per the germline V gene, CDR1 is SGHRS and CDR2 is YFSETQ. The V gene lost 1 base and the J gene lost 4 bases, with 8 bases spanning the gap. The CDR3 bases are TGCGCCAGCAGCTTGTCCTCTATTAATGAAAAACTGTTTTTT. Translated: CASSLSSINEKLFF.

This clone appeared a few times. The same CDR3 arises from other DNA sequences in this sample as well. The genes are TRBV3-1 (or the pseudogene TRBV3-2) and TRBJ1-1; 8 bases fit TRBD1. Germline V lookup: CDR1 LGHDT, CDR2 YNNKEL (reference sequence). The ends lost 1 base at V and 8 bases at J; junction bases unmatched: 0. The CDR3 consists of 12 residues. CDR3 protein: CASSQGQGEAFF. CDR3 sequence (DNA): TGTGCCAGCAGCCAAGGACAGGGGGAAGCTTTCTTT.

The CDR3 DNA reads as TGTGCCAGCAGCGTAGATACGCAGGGGAGAACTGAAGCTTTCTTT. This gives the protein CASSVDTQGRTEAFF. The genes are TRBV11-1 and TRBJ1-1, with D tentatively TRBD1 (6 bases). Trimming shortened V by 5 bases and J by 5 bases, and 18 bases separated the two germline ends. The CDR3 length is 15 residues. CDR1 and CDR2 from the germline V gene are SGHAT and FQDESV (reference sequence).

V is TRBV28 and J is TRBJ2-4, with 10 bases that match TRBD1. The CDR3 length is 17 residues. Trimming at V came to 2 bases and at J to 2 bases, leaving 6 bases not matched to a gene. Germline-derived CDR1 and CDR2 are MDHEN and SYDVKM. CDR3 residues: CASSLATGGFTKNIQYF. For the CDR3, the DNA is TGTGCCAGCAGTTTAGCGACAGGGGGCTTTACCAAAAACATTCAGTACTTC. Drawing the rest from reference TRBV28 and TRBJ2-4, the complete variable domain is DVKVTQSSRYLVKRTGEKVFLECVQDMDHENMFWYRQDPGLGLRLIYFSYDVKMKEKGDIPEGYSVSREKKERFSLILESASTNQTSMYLCASSLATGGFTKNIQYFGAGTRLSVL.

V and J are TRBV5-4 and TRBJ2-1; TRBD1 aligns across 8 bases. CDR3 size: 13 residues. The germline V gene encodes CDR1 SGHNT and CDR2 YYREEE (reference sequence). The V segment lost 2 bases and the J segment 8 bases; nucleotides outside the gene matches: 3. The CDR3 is CASSFQGAHEQFF. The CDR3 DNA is TGTGCCAGCAGCTTTCAGGGGGCTCATGAGCAGTTCTTC.

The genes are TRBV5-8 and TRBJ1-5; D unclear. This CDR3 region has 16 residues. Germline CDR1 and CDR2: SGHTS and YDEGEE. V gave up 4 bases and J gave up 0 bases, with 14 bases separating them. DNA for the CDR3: TGTGCCAGCAGCCGCCCGGGGAGCGATAGCAATCAGCCCCAGCATTTT. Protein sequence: CASSRPGSDSNQPQHF.

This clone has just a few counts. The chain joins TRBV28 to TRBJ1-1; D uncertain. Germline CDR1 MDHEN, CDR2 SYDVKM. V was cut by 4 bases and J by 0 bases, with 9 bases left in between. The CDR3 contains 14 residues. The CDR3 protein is CASSSRSLNTEAFF. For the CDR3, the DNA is TGTGCCAGCAGTTCGAGGAGCTTGAACACTGAAGCTTTCTTT.

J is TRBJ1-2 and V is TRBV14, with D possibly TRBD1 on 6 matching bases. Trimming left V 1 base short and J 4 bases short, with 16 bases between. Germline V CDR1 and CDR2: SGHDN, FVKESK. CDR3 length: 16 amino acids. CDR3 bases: TGTGCCAGCAGCCAAGTTCGGGGGGCGCCCATCTATGGCTACACCTTC. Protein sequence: CASSQVRGAPIYGYTF.

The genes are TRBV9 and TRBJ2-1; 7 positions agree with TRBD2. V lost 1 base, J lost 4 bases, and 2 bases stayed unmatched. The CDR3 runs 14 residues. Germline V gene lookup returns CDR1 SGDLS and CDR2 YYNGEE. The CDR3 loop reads CASSVSAGYNEQFF. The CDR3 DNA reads TGTGCCAGCAGCGTATCAGCGGGGTACAATGAGCAGTTCTTC.

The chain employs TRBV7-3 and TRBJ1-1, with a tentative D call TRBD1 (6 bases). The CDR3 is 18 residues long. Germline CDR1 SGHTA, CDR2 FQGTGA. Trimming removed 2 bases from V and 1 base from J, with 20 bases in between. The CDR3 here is CASSLRPGHNLWNTEAFF. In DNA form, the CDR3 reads TGTGCCAGCAGCTTACGTCCGGGACACAACCTGTGGAACACTGAAGCTTTCTTT.

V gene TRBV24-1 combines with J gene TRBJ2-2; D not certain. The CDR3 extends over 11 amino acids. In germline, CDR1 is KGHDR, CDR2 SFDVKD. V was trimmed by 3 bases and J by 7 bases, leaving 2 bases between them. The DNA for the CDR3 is TGTGCCACCAGTGATCTCGGGGAGCTGTTTTTT. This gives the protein CATSDLGELFF.

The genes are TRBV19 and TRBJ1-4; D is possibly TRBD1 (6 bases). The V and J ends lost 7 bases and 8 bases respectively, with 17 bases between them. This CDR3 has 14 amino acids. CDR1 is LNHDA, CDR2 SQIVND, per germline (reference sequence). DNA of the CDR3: TGTGCCAGTACCCTAGGGGGTCAAGGGGAAAAACTGTTTTTT. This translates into CASTLGGQGEKLFF.

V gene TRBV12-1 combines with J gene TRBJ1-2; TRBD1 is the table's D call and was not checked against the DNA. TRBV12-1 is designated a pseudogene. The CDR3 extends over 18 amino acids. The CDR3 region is CASSFGGDGTVPGYGYTF. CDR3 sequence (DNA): TGTGCCAGCAGCTTTGGCGGCGACGGGACAGTCCCTGGCTATGGCTACACCTTC.

Here the CDR3 reads CASSRDRAFGQPQHF. The CDR3 bases are TGTGCCAGCAGCCGGGACAGGGCCTTTGGACAGCCCCAGCATTTT. The chain uses TRBV3-1 (or the pseudogene TRBV3-2) and TRBJ1-5; 9 positions agree with TRBD1. The CDR3 is 15 amino acids. The ends lost 4 bases at V and 7 bases at J; junction bases unmatched: 8. CDR1 LGHDT and CDR2 YNNKEL come from the germline V gene (reference sequence).

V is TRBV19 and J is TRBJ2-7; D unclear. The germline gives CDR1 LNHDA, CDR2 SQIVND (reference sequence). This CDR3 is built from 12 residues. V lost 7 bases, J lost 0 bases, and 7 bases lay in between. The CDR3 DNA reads TGTGCCAGTAAAGGAGACTCCTACGAGCAGTACTTC. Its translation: CASKGDSYEQYF.

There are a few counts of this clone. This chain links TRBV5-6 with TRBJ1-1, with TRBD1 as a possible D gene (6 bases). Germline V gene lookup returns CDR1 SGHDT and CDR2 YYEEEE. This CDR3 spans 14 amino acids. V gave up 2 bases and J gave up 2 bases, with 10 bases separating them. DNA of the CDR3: TGTGCCAGCAGCTTAGGCAGGGGAAACACTGAAGCTTTCTTT. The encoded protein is CASSLGRGNTEAFF.

The CDR3 sequence: CASSLETSGGPGANVLTF. The CDR3 nucleotides are TGTGCCAGCAGCTTGGAGACTAGCGGGGGGCCAGGGGCCAACGTCCTGACTTTC. The V call is TRBV7-8, the J call TRBJ2-6; 13 nucleotides agree with TRBD2. The CDR3 extends over 18 amino acids. The J segment lost 4 bases and the V segment lost 3 bases, leaving 6 bases of the junction unmatched. Germline CDR1 SGHVS, CDR2 FQNEAQ.

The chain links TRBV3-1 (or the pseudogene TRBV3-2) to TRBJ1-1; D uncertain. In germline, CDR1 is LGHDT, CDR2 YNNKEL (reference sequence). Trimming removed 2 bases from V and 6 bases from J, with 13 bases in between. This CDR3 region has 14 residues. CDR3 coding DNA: TGTGCCAGCAGCCAACAGGTGATGCAGCCTGAAGCTTTCTTT. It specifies CASSQQVMQPEAFF.

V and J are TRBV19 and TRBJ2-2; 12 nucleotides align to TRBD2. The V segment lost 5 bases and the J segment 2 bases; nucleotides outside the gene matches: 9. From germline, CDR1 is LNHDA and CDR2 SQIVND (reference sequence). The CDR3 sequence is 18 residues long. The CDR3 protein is CASSWLAGGPSNTGELFF. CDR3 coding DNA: TGTGCCAGTAGTTGGCTAGCGGGAGGGCCTTCTAACACCGGGGAGCTGTTTTTT. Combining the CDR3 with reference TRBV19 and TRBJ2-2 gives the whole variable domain DGGITQSPKYLFRKEGQNVTLSCEQNLNHDAMYWYRQDPGQGLRLIYYSQIVNDFQKGDIAEGYSVSREKKESFPLTVTSAQKNPTAFYLCASSWLAGGPSNTGELFFGEGSRLTVL.

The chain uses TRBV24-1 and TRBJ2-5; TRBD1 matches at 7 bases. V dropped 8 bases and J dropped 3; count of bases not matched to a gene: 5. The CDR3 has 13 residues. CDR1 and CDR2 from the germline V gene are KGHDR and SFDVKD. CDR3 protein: CATKGQGEETQYF. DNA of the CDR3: TGTGCCACCAAGGGGCAGGGGGAAGAGACCCAGTACTTC.

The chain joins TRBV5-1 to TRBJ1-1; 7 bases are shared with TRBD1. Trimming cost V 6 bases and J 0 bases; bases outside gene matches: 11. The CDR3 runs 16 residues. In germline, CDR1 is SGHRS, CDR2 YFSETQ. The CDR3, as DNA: TGCGCCAGCACGGACAGGAACCCCACTATGAACACTGAAGCTTTCTTT. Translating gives CASTDRNPTMNTEAFF. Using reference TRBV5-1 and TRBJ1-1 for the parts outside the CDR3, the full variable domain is KAGVTQTPRYLIKTRGQQVTLSCSPISGHRSVSWYQQTPGQGLQFLFEYFSETQRNKGNFPGRFSGRQFSNSRSEMNVSTLELGDSALYLCASTDRNPTMNTEAFFGQGTRLTVV.

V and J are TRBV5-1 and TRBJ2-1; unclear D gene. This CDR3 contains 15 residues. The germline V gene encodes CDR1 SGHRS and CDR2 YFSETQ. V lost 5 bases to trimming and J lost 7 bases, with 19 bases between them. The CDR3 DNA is TGCGCCAGCAGAGACGTCCGTTTGGGCACAAATGAGCAGTTCTTC. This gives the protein CASRDVRLGTNEQFF. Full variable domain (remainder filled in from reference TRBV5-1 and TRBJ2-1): KAGVTQTPRYLIKTRGQQVTLSCSPISGHRSVSWYQQTPGQGLQFLFEYFSETQRNKGNFPGRFSGRQFSNSRSEMNVSTLELGDSALYLCASRDVRLGTNEQFFGPGTRLTVL.

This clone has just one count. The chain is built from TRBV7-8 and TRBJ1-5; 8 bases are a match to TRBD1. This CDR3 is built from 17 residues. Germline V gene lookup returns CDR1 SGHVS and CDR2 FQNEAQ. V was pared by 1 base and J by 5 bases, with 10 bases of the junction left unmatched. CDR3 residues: CASSLVRLGTGYQPQHF. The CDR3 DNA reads TGTGCCAGCAGCTTAGTACGGCTAGGGACAGGTTATCAGCCCCAGCATTTT.

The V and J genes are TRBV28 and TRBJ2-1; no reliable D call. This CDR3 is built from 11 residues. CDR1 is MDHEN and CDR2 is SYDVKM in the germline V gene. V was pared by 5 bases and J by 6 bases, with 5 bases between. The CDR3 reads CASSPRNEQFF. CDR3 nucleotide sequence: TGTGCCAGCAGTCCCCGCAATGAGCAGTTCTTC.

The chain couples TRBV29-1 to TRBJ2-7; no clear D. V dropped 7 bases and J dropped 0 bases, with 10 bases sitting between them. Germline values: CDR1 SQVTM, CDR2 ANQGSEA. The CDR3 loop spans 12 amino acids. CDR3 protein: CSAGRSSYEQYF. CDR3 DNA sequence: TGCAGCGCGGGCAGGAGCTCCTACGAGCAGTACTTC.

CDR3 sequence (DNA): TGTGCCAGCAGTTACGGAGGTTTGCCCTACGAGCAGTACTTC. Translated, it gives CASSYGGLPYEQYF. The chain couples TRBV6-5 to TRBJ2-7; tentatively, D is TRBD2 (5 bases). V dropped 2 bases and J dropped 2 bases, with 10 bases sitting between them. This CDR3 has 14 amino acids. Looked up from germline, CDR1 is MNHEY and CDR2 is SVGAGI.

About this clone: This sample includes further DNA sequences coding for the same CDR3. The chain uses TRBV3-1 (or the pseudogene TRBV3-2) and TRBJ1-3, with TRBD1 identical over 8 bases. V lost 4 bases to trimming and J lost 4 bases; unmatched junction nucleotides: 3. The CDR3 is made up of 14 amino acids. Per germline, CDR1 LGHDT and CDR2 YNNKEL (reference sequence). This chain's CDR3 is CASSPRDRGNTIYF. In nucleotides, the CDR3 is TGTGCCAGCAGCCCACGGGACAGGGGAAACACCATATATTTT.

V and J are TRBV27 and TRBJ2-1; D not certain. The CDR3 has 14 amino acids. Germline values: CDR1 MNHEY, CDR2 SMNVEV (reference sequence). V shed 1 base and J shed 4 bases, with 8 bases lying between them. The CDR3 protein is CASSLWADYNEQFF. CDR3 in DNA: TGTGCCAGCAGTTTATGGGCAGATTACAATGAGCAGTTCTTC.

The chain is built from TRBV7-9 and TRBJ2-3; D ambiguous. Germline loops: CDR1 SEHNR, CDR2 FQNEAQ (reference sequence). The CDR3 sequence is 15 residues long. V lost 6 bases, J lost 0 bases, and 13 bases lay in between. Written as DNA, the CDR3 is TGTGCCAGCAGACCCAAGTCAACTAGCACAGATACGCAGTATTTT. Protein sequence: CASRPKSTSTDTQYF. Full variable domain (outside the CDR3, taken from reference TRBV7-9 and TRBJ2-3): DTGVSQNPRHKITKRGQNVTFRCDPISEHNRLYWYRQTLGQGPEFLTYFQNEAQLEKSRLLSDRFSAERPKGSFSTLEIQRTEQGDSAMYLCASRPKSTSTDTQYFGPGTRLTVL.